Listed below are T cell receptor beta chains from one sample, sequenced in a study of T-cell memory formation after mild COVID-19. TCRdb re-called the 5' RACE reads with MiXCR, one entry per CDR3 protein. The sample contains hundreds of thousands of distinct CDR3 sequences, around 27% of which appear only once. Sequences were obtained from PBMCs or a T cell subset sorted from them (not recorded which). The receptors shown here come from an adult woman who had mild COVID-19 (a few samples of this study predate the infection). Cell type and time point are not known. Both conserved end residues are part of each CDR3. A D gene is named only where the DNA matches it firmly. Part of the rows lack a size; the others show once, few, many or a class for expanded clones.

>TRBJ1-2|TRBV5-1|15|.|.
TGCGCCAGCAGCTTGGCCGACGGGGCCGGCTATGGCTACACCTTC
CASSLADGAGYGYTF
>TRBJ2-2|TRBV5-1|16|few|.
TGCGCCAGCAGCAATTTGGCCTTACAAAACACCGGGGAGCTGTTTTTT
CASSNLALQNTGELFF
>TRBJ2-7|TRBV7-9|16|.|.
TGTGCCAGCAGCTCCAGTTCGGTGCTGGGCTCCTACGAGCAGTACTTC
CASSSSSVLGSYEQYF
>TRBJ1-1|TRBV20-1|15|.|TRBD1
TGCAGTGCCCGCAAGACAGGGAGTATTGTCACTGAAGCTTTCTTT
CSARKTGSIVTEAFF
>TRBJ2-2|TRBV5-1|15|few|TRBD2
TGCGCCAGCGGAAGCGGGGGTCCGAACACCGGGGAGCTGTTTTTT
CASGSGGPNTGELFF
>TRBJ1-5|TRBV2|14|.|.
TGTGCCAGCAGGACGACAGGTAATGGGCAGCCCCAGCATTTT
CASRTTGNGQPQHF
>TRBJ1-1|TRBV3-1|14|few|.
TGTGCCAGCAGCCAAGAGCAGGGGAACACTGAAGCTTTCTTT
CASSQEQGNTEAFF
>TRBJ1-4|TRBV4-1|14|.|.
TGCGCCAGCAGCCGGGGAGGGTCTAATGAAAAACTGTTTTTT
CASSRGGSNEKLFF
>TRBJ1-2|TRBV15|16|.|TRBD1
TGTGCCACCAGCAGAGATGGGACAGGGGGTTACTATGGCTACACCTTC
CATSRDGTGGYYGYTF
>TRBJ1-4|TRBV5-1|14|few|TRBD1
TGCGCCAGCAGCTTCGGACAGGGGAGTGGAAAACTGTTTTTT
CASSFGQGSGKLFF
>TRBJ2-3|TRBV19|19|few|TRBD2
TGTGCCAGTAGTACCACCCTACTAGCGGGGGTCCAAGACACAGATACGCAGTATTTT
CASSTTLLAGVQDTDTQYF
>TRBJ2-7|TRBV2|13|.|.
TGTGCCAGCAGTTTAGGGTGGGGGCTAGAGCAGTACTTC
CASSLGWGLEQYF
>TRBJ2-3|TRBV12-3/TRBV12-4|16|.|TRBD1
TGTGCCAGCAGTTTGGGGGGGACAGGGGCCATGGATACGCAGTATTTT
CASSLGGTGAMDTQYF
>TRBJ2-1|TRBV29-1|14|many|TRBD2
TGCAGCGTTGAGGTTAGCGGGAGTATGTATGAGCAGTTCTTC
CSVEVSGSMYEQFF
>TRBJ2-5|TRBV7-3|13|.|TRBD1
TGTGCCAGCAGCATGGACAGGGAAGAGACCCAGTACTTC
CASSMDREETQYF
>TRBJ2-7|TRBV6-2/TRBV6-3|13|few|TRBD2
TGTGCCAGCAGTTATCTAGCGGCGTACGAGCAGTACTTC
CASSYLAAYEQYF